The source of this T cell receptor beta chain is a study of shared clonotypes between healthy human individuals (dated by TCRdb to 2020 to 2021). With respect to the entire study: A few men and two women, aged 18 to 49 years, made up the cohort. Leukapheresis yielded between about 0.85 and 10 billion PBMCs per donor. Per donor, three plates each were used for CD4 naive and CD4 memory, two for CD8 naive, and one for CD8 memory. Blood TCR repertoires of five healthy adults were deeply sequenced to estimate repertoire size and the extent of clonotype sharing between individuals. Libraries were prepared and TCR repertoires were sequenced by different laboratories using diverse techniques, in order to increase sequencing depth and limit assay-specific biases. Points the paper makes about the study in general: Sampling was restricted to blood, and TCR repertoires in tissues likely differ from the TCR repertoires found in blood. Naive subsets generally had larger estimated clonotype richness than memory subsets. Compared with non-shared clonotypes, clonotypes shared by all four sorted-subset donors had higher generation probabilities. Because the study included only a small number of donors, the genetic and exposure-history diversity represented was limited. Sharing across a few donors was observed for around 5% of naive CD4, under 4% of naive CD8, roughly 2.3% of memory CD4, and around 0.4% of memory CD8 clonotypes. Even with the large sequencing depth, rarefaction of the sorted-subset datasets indicated that sequencing was incomplete. Based on pairwise subsampling, the degree of clonotype sharing among donors was expected to be affected by sequencing depth.

Note on this clone: This clone's antigen is unknown. No base quality values were provided; no much bigger clone lies one nucleotide off. This specimen includes other DNA sequences encoding the same CDR3.

The donors were healthy, HIV-negative adults who had no recently reported acute infections or vaccinations. Every donor was a Caucasian adult living in Nashville, Tennessee, USA. CD4+ T cells were enriched through magnetic negative selection, after which naive cells were positively selected on CD45RA and the remaining negative fraction served as the memory subset. Blood was obtained by leukapheresis, after which PBMCs were separated by Ficoll-Histopaque density gradient centrifugation and cryopreserved in liquid nitrogen vapor phase. Analytical flow cytometry was used to check the purity and quantity of every magnetically sorted T cell population. Genomic DNA was isolated from each sorted fraction and quantified by UV absorbance on a Nanodrop 2000c. TCR CDR3 regions were amplified from genomic DNA by multiplex PCR using the deep immunoSEQ assay. Genomic DNA extracted from each cell subset was distributed evenly over all wells of several immunoSEQ 96-well plates, and each plate served as one replicate. Each replicate PCR for sorted subsets received 150 to 250 ng genomic DNA, equal to about 29,000 T cell genomes. Purified libraries were quantified with a Qubit 3.0 fluorometer, sized on a Bioanalyzer 2100, and re-quantified with the KAPA Library Quantification kit. Every immunoSEQ 96-well plate was sequenced on a separate single-read 150-cycle Illumina NextSeq 550 flow cell. The study's processing was this. Because only junctional sequences without quality scores were contained in the immunoSEQ output, filtering matching that applied to full-length reads could not be performed. To assign V/J genes and CDR3, sequences were annotated against IMGT germline references using PyIR, a Python wrapper for IgBLAST v1.9. Reads were filtered out if the reads had weak V/J assignments (E-value above 1e-6), no CDR3, stop codons, out-of-frame junctions, or ambiguous translated residues. V3J clonotypes were defined as sequences sharing an identical inferred V gene, J gene, and CDR3 amino acid sequence. The percentage overlap between two repertoires was calculated by dividing the number of shared unique clonotypes by the size of the smaller repertoire. Three approaches were used to assess repertoire richness: RTK rarefaction, the Chao1 estimator, and Recon v2.1 estimates of unobserved clonotypes. Generation probabilities for all TCRbeta clonotypes obtained by the gDNA method from several donors were computed using OLGA. Sourced from immuneACCESS, this table was stored by TCRdb with only in-frame sequences that have V and J called. A share of the clones is absent; for the studies checked, an unresolved V gene accounts for under half, and the remainder has no known explanation. V, J and clone size were drawn from that table, and D and trimming were deduced from the DNA. This sample lists about 2 million clones; around 95% were detected once. The ten most abundant clones make up roughly 0.13% of the sample.

This TCR was recovered from a man between 18 and 29 years old in good health. Sequenced input: naive CD4+ T cells sorted from blood. What the cell subset or site label conveys for this sample: CD45RA+ positively selected.

The CDR3 region reads CASSTGQLNTEAFF. The nucleotide sequence is TGTGCCAGTAGTACGGGACAGTTGAACACTGAAGCTTTCTTT. The V and J genes are TRBV19 and TRBJ1-1; 7 central bases correspond to TRBD1. Trimming accounts for 4 bases at V and 0 bases at J, while the number of junction bases matched to no gene is 2. The CDR3 spans 14 residues, from the cysteine through the phenylalanine. Only CDR3 DNA remains: 42 bases, in frame from the first base. For CDR1 and CDR2, the germline V gene (reference sequence) lists LNHDA and SQIVND.